This T cell receptor beta chain was found in a study of blood T cell repertoires in COVID-19. Germline V gene sequence: CDR1 MNHEY, CDR2 SVGEGT. Trimming shortened V by 5 bases and J by 2 bases, and 12 bases separated the two germline ends. This CDR3 has 14 amino acids. Using immunoSEQ multiplex PCR, the repertoire was profiled, and TCRdb retains in-frame clones only, with some absent. The data contain approximately 300,000 clones, around 83% of them singletons. The sequencing input was peripheral blood. This receptor was identified in a woman aged 45 to 65 with acute or convalescent COVID-19. The rearrangement uses TRBV6-2 or TRBV6-3 and TRBJ1-1; D unclear. CDR3 DNA: TGTGCCAGCAGTCCCCAGTCGGGAAACACTGAAGCTTTCTTT. This gives the protein CASSPQSGNTEAFF.